This passage covers 5 T cell receptor beta chains from one sample sequenced in a study of T cell responses to AZD1222 COVID-19 vaccine. Clones were read by immunoSEQ multiplex PCR, and TCRdb kept only the in-frame ones, dropping some. The sample consists of about 130,000 clones, roughly 92% of them appearing once. This material consisted of peripheral blood, taken 28 days after the second AZD1222 dose. Receptor source: an adult who received the AZD1222 COVID-19 vaccine.

The CDR3 region has the DNA TGTGCCAGCAGCGCCGACAGTTTTGGCTACACCTTC. Translated: CASSADSFGYTF. This chain links TRBV2 with TRBJ1-2; D possibly corresponds to TRBD1 (5 bases). V was shortened by 6 bases and J by 7 bases, with 12 bases between the two germline ends. Looked up from germline, CDR1 is SNHLY and CDR2 is FYNNEI. The CDR3 covers 12 residues.

This CDR3 is CSARAYGEAFF. The CDR3 DNA follows: TGCAGTGCTAGAGCGTATGGAGAAGCTTTCTTT. V gene TRBV20-1 combines with J gene TRBJ1-1; no clear D. Trimming took off 1 base at V and 8 bases at J, with 8 bases between the two ends. Germline CDR1 is DFQATT and CDR2 is SNEGSKA (reference sequence). The CDR3 contains 11 residues.

The chain is built from TRBV30 and TRBJ1-4, with D perhaps TRBD1 (5 bases). There are 11 residues in the CDR3. CDR1 and CDR2 from the germline V gene are GTSNPN and SVGIG (reference sequence). The ends were cut back, 2 bases at V and 8 bases at J, with 6 bases in the middle. The CDR3 DNA sequence: TGTGCCTGGAGTTGGGGCGAAAAACTGTTTTTT. Encoded protein: CAWSWGEKLFF.

The CDR3 sequence is CSSREGGKNIQYF. DNA of the CDR3: TGCAGCTCCAGGGAAGGGGGCAAAAACATTCAGTACTTC. The chain joins TRBV29-1 to TRBJ2-4; D might be TRBD1 (6 bases). V lost 8 bases and J lost 3, with 14 bases in between. CDR3 size: 13 residues. The germline gives CDR1 SQVTM, CDR2 ANQGSEA.

The sample holds one count of this clone. The CDR3 region is CASSLLAGAYNEQFF. The DNA of the CDR3 is TGCGCCAGCAGCTTACTAGCGGGGGCCTACAATGAGCAGTTCTTC. V gene TRBV5-1 combines with J gene TRBJ2-1, with TRBD2 matching 11 bases. The CDR3 runs to 15 residues. The germline V gene has CDR1 SGHRS and CDR2 YFSETQ. The V and J ends lost 2 bases and 2 bases, in that order; junction bases with no gene match: 0.